The rows below give T cell receptor beta chains drawn from one sample of a study of shared clonotypes between healthy human individuals. Sequencing was performed with immunoSEQ multiplex PCR; in TCRdb, only in-frame clones are kept and a portion is missing. Of 1 million to 1.2 million clones listed, approximately 80% are singletons. The sequencing input was memory CD4+ T cells from PBMCs. Receptor source: a man younger than 35 in good health. Some clones in this sample may be carry-over from other donors' samples. CDR3s include the opening cysteine and the closing phenylalanine or tryptophan. Fields, in order: V gene, D gene, J gene, clone size, CDR3 length, CDR3 DNA, CDR3 protein. D genes are given only for firm matches. Only some rows state a clone size, as once, few, many or a class for expanded clones.

V: TRBV15
D: TRBD1
J: TRBJ2-7
size: NA
length: 14
DNA: TGTGCCACCAGTAGGACAGGGTTTTCCTACGAGCAGTACTTC
CDR3: CATSRTGFSYEQYF

V: TRBV28
D: NA
J: TRBJ2-1
size: few
length: 11
DNA: TGTGCCAGCAGTCATAGGGATGAGCAGTTCTTC
CDR3: CASSHRDEQFF

V: TRBV6-6
D: NA
J: TRBJ1-3
size: once
length: 16
DNA: TGTGCCAGCAGTTACGCTCGTTGGGAGACTGGAAACACCATATATTTT
CDR3: CASSYARWETGNTIYF

V: TRBV5-1
D: TRBD2
J: TRBJ2-4
size: NA
length: 14
DNA: TGCGCCAGCAGCCCCACAAGCGGGACGAACATTCAGTACTTC
CDR3: CASSPTSGTNIQYF

V: TRBV7-9
D: NA
J: TRBJ1-1
size: NA
length: 14
DNA: TGTGCCAGCAGCTTAGGAGGGGGTTGGGCTGAAGCTTTCTTT
CDR3: CASSLGGGWAEAFF

V: TRBV5-4
D: NA
J: TRBJ2-2
size: NA
length: 15
DNA: TGTGCCGGATCGCCCGGGCAGGGGTCCACCGGGGAGCTGTTTTTT
CDR3: CAGSPGQGSTGELFF

V: TRBV18
D: TRBD1
J: TRBJ1-2
size: few
length: 15
DNA: TGTGCCAGCTCAGGCTGGACAGGGCAGGGGTATGGCTACACCTTC
CDR3: CASSGWTGQGYGYTF

V: TRBV11-2
D: NA
J: TRBJ1-1
size: once
length: 15
DNA: TGTGCCAGCCGCGCCTGGACGGGCGGGGGCATTGAAGCTTTCTTT
CDR3: CASRAWTGGGIEAFF

V: TRBV5-1
D: TRBD1
J: TRBJ1-2
size: NA
length: 13
DNA: TGCGCCAGCAGCTTGGGACAGGGCGGAGGCTACACCTTC
CDR3: CASSLGQGGGYTF

V: TRBV30
D: NA
J: TRBJ1-3
size: NA
length: 14
DNA: TGTGCCTGGAGTCACGACCCAACAGGGATCACCATATATTTT
CDR3: CAWSHDPTGITIYF

V: TRBV10-3
D: NA
J: TRBJ1-4
size: NA
length: 12
DNA: TGTGCCACCGGGCGGACTAATGAAAAACTGTTTTTT
CDR3: CATGRTNEKLFF

V: TRBV27
D: NA
J: TRBJ2-7
size: NA
length: 13
DNA: TGTGCCAGCAGTTATCGCCAGGGCTTCGAGCAGTACTTC
CDR3: CASSYRQGFEQYF

V: TRBV18
D: NA
J: TRBJ2-3
size: NA
length: 14
DNA: TGTGCCAGCACACCACCGGGGAGCACAGATACGCAGTATTTT
CDR3: CASTPPGSTDTQYF

V: TRBV27
D: NA
J: TRBJ2-1
size: few
length: 15
DNA: TGTGCCAGCACCCTACAGGGACCGAAGCGGTCGCTGCAGTTCTTC
CDR3: CASTLQGPKRSLQFF

V: TRBV7-2
D: NA
J: TRBJ1-5
size: NA
length: 13
DNA: TGTGCCAGCAGCCGGGACGCTAATCAGCCCCAGCATTTT
CDR3: CASSRDANQPQHF

V: TRBV30
D: NA
J: TRBJ2-1
size: NA
length: 16
DNA: TGTGCCTGGAGTGTAAGCCTTCGGGGGGCGCGGAATGAGCAGTTCTTC
CDR3: CAWSVSLRGARNEQFF

V: TRBV30
D: TRBD1
J: TRBJ1-1
size: few
length: 14
DNA: TGTGCCTGGAACATTAAGACAGGGGCCAGGAAGGCTTTCTTT
CDR3: CAWNIKTGARKAFF

V: TRBV6-1
D: TRBD1
J: TRBJ2-2
size: NA
length: 15
DNA: TGTGCCAGCAGTCAAACGACAGGGTTAACCGGGGAGCTGTTTTTT
CDR3: CASSQTTGLTGELFF

V: TRBV5-1
D: TRBD2
J: TRBJ2-5
size: few
length: 14
DNA: TGCGCCAGCAGGGGCGGGAGGGACCAAGAGACCCAGTACTTC
CDR3: CASRGGRDQETQYF

V: TRBV30
D: TRBD2
J: TRBJ2-7
size: NA
length: 16
DNA: TGTGCCTGGATTTCCCTAGCGGAGGAGCCTACCTACGAGCAGTACTTC
CDR3: CAWISLAEEPTYEQYF

V: TRBV27
D: TRBD1
J: TRBJ1-2
size: NA
length: 15
DNA: TGTGCCAGCAGTTTCCGCGGACAGGGGGGCTATGGCTACACCTTC
CDR3: CASSFRGQGGYGYTF

V: TRBV4-1
D: NA
J: TRBJ2-3
size: NA
length: 17
DNA: TGCGCCAGCAGCCAAGATCAGGGGGACTCGTACACAGATACGCAGTATTTT
CDR3: CASSQDQGDSYTDTQYF

V: TRBV27
D: NA
J: TRBJ2-7
size: NA
length: 13
DNA: TGTGCCAGCACCAGGGGACTCGGGAGCGAGCAGTACTTC
CDR3: CASTRGLGSEQYF

V: TRBV28
D: TRBD1
J: TRBJ2-3
size: NA
length: 14
DNA: TGTGCCAGCAGTAAACAGGGGGTCTCAGATACGCAGTATTTT
CDR3: CASSKQGVSDTQYF

V: TRBV28
D: NA
J: TRBJ1-2
size: NA
length: 13
DNA: TGTGCCAGCAGTTTATTCCGGCGAGATGGCTACACCTTC
CDR3: CASSLFRRDGYTF

V: TRBV18
D: NA
J: TRBJ1-4
size: NA
length: 14
DNA: TGTGCCAGCTCACCTTGGACCGAAAATGAAAAACTGTTTTTT
CDR3: CASSPWTENEKLFF

V: TRBV10-3
D: NA
J: TRBJ1-1
size: NA
length: 14
DNA: TGTGCCACCGTACCGCGGGTCGGGGCGACTGAAGCTTTCTTT
CDR3: CATVPRVGATEAFF

V: TRBV27
D: TRBD1
J: TRBJ2-2
size: NA
length: 16
DNA: TGTGCCAGCAGTTCTCCTAATAGACAGGGGTACGGGGAGCTGTTTTTT
CDR3: CASSSPNRQGYGELFF

V: TRBV10-3
D: TRBD1
J: TRBJ1-5
size: NA
length: 15
DNA: TGTGCCAGCAGTCTCTCGACAGGGAGCAATCAGCCCCAGCATTTT
CDR3: CASSLSTGSNQPQHF

V: TRBV9
D: NA
J: TRBJ1-4
size: NA
length: 16
DNA: TGTGCCAGCAGCGTAGCTACGGGCAGGGTAAATGAAAAACTGTTTTTT
CDR3: CASSVATGRVNEKLFF

V: TRBV5-1
D: TRBD2
J: TRBJ2-7
size: NA
length: 14
DNA: TGCGCCAGCAGCTTCGGCGGGAGTGGGTACGAGCAGTACTTC
CDR3: CASSFGGSGYEQYF

V: TRBV16
D: NA
J: TRBJ1-5
size: NA
length: 14
DNA: TGTGCCAGCAGCCAAACAGGGACCGATCAGCCCCAGCATTTT
CDR3: CASSQTGTDQPQHF

V: TRBV5-4
D: NA
J: TRBJ1-2
size: NA
length: 13
DNA: TGTGCCAGCAGCCCTGACGCTAACTATGGCTACACCTTC
CDR3: CASSPDANYGYTF

V: TRBV5-1
D: NA
J: TRBJ2-2
size: NA
length: 15
DNA: TGCGCCAGCAGCCCCTTACCCGGGGACACCGGGGAGCTGTTTTTT
CDR3: CASSPLPGDTGELFF

V: TRBV4-1
D: TRBD2
J: TRBJ2-3
size: NA
length: 15
DNA: TGCGCCAGCAGCCAAGAGGAGTCTAGCGGGAGTGCGCAGTATTTT
CDR3: CASSQEESSGSAQYF

V: TRBV5-1
D: TRBD2
J: TRBJ2-2
size: many
length: 18
DNA: TGCGCCAGCAGCGGAAAACTAGCGGGAGGGCCGAGCACCGGGGAGCTGTTTTTT
CDR3: CASSGKLAGGPSTGELFF

V: TRBV7-2
D: NA
J: TRBJ1-2
size: NA
length: 14
DNA: TGTGCCAGCAGATTCAGACAGGAGAACTATGGCTACACCTTC
CDR3: CASRFRQENYGYTF

V: TRBV9
D: NA
J: TRBJ2-3
size: NA
length: 14
DNA: TGTGCCAGCAGCGTAGTAAGCAGGACAGATACGCAGTATTTT
CDR3: CASSVVSRTDTQYF

V: TRBV28
D: NA
J: TRBJ1-2
size: NA
length: 13
DNA: TGTGCCAGCAGTACCACCGGAAACTATGGCTACACCTTC
CDR3: CASSTTGNYGYTF

V: TRBV9
D: NA
J: TRBJ1-2
size: few
length: 17
DNA: TGTGCCAGCAGCGTATTTGAGCAGCCAAAAACTAACTATGGCTACACCTTC
CDR3: CASSVFEQPKTNYGYTF

V: TRBV5-1
D: NA
J: TRBJ2-5
size: NA
length: 15
DNA: TGCGCCAGCAGCTTGATAGGGGGGAGGCAAGAGACCCAGTACTTC
CDR3: CASSLIGGRQETQYF

V: TRBV15
D: NA
J: TRBJ2-1
size: NA
length: 14
DNA: TGTGCCACCAGCACCCGTACTTCGGGGAATGAGCAGTTCTTC
CDR3: CATSTRTSGNEQFF

V: TRBV5-1
D: TRBD2
J: TRBJ2-3
size: NA
length: 15
DNA: TGCGCCAGCAGCACACTGGGAGCGGGAGGGGATACGCAGTATTTT
CDR3: CASSTLGAGGDTQYF

V: TRBV27
D: NA
J: TRBJ2-1
size: once
length: 17
DNA: TGTGCCAGCAGTTTATCACCGAGATCACAATCTCAAAGTGGGCAGTTCTTC
CDR3: CASSLSPRSQSQSGQFF

V: TRBV6-1
D: TRBD1
J: TRBJ2-5
size: few
length: 14
DNA: TGTGCCAGCGATAAGGGACAGGGGAGAGAGACCCAGTACTTC
CDR3: CASDKGQGRETQYF

V: TRBV2
D: TRBD2
J: TRBJ2-1
size: NA
length: 14
DNA: TGTGCCAGCAGTGAAACCGGGACTAGCGGTGAGCAGTTCTTC
CDR3: CASSETGTSGEQFF

V: TRBV30
D: NA
J: TRBJ1-3
size: NA
length: 14
DNA: TGTGCCTGGAGTGTTGGGGCAATAGGAAACACCATATATTTT
CDR3: CAWSVGAIGNTIYF

V: TRBV2
D: NA
J: TRBJ2-5
size: NA
length: 13
DNA: TGTGCCAGCAGCCTGGACGGCGACCAGACCCAGTACTTC
CDR3: CASSLDGDQTQYF

V: TRBV28
D: NA
J: TRBJ2-3
size: NA
length: 13
DNA: TGTGCCAGCAGTTTAGGTATCGAGGGTACGCAGTATTTT
CDR3: CASSLGIEGTQYF

V: TRBV25-1
D: NA
J: TRBJ2-7
size: NA
length: 15
DNA: TGTGCCAGCAGTGGAGGGGCGGCCTACTCCTACGAGCAGTACTTC
CDR3: CASSGGAAYSYEQYF

V: TRBV30
D: NA
J: TRBJ2-5
size: NA
length: 12
DNA: TGTGCCTGGACCCCCATTCAAGAGACCCAGTACTTC
CDR3: CAWTPIQETQYF